This is a list of T cell receptor beta chains from one sample in a study of blood T cell repertoires in COVID-19. Generated by immunoSEQ multiplex PCR, the TCRdb table keeps only in-frame clones and is missing some. The sample carries some 60,000 clones, approximately 81% recorded once. The sequencing sample was made of peripheral blood. These receptors came from an elderly woman with active or convalescent COVID-19. Each CDR3 is given with its conserved first and last residue. The order of the fields is J gene, clone size, V gene, D gene, CDR3 protein, CDR3 DNA. A D gene is named only where the DNA matches it firmly. Not all rows give a size; the values are once, few, many and, for expanded clones, a class.

j_gene: TRBJ2-2
abundance: NA
v_gene: TRBV7-2
d_gene: TRBD2
CDR3aa: CASSSAGLAGTGELFF
CDR3nt: TGTGCCAGCAGCTCCGCCGGACTAGCGGGCACCGGGGAGCTGTTTTTT

j_gene: TRBJ1-6
abundance: NA
v_gene: TRBV20-1
d_gene: TRBD1
CDR3aa: CSASDQTGAPLHF
CDR3nt: TGCAGTGCTAGTGACCAGACAGGGGCACCCCTCCACTTT

j_gene: TRBJ2-7
abundance: few
v_gene: TRBV4-2
d_gene: NA
CDR3aa: CASRDGNYEQYF
CDR3nt: TGTGCCAGCCGGGATGGAAACTACGAGCAGTACTTC

j_gene: TRBJ1-1
abundance: NA
v_gene: TRBV11-2
d_gene: NA
CDR3aa: CASSLGSVNTEAFF
CDR3nt: TGTGCCAGCAGCTTAGGATCAGTGAACACTGAAGCTTTCTTT

j_gene: TRBJ1-4
abundance: once
v_gene: TRBV6-1
d_gene: TRBD1
CDR3aa: CASSERQGIEKLFF
CDR3nt: TGTGCCAGCAGTGAAAGACAGGGTATTGAGAAACTGTTTTTT

j_gene: TRBJ1-4
abundance: once
v_gene: TRBV2
d_gene: NA
CDR3aa: CASNRQAREKLFF
CDR3nt: TGTGCCAGCAACCGACAAGCACGGGAAAAACTGTTTTTT

j_gene: TRBJ1-2
abundance: NA
v_gene: TRBV7-3
d_gene: NA
CDR3aa: CASSPTQDSHYGYTF
CDR3nt: TGTGCCAGCAGCCCCACCCAGGACAGTCACTATGGCTACACCTTC

j_gene: TRBJ2-2
abundance: NA
v_gene: TRBV7-2
d_gene: NA
CDR3aa: CASSSADTGELFF
CDR3nt: TGTGCCAGCAGCTCGGCGGACACCGGGGAGCTGTTTTTT

j_gene: TRBJ2-3
abundance: NA
v_gene: TRBV19
d_gene: NA
CDR3aa: CASRGQRRTDTQYF
CDR3nt: TGTGCCAGTAGGGGACAACGGAGGACAGATACGCAGTATTTT

j_gene: TRBJ2-2
abundance: NA
v_gene: TRBV19
d_gene: TRBD2
CDR3aa: CASTSGVNTGELFF
CDR3nt: TGTGCCAGTACAAGCGGGGTTAACACCGGGGAGCTGTTTTTT

j_gene: TRBJ2-1
abundance: few
v_gene: TRBV24-1
d_gene: NA
CDR3aa: CATSSGGGLYNEQFF
CDR3nt: TGTGCCACCAGTAGTGGGGGAGGCCTGTACAATGAGCAGTTCTTC

j_gene: TRBJ1-5
abundance: NA
v_gene: TRBV15
d_gene: NA
CDR3aa: CATSRVGISGQPQHF
CDR3nt: TGTGCCACCAGCAGAGTAGGCATCAGCGGTCAGCCCCAGCATTTT

j_gene: TRBJ1-4
abundance: NA
v_gene: TRBV27
d_gene: NA
CDR3aa: CASSPRGGPKATNEKLFF
CDR3nt: TGTGCCAGCAGTCCCCGGGGGGGCCCGAAAGCAACTAATGAAAAACTGTTTTTT

j_gene: TRBJ2-7
abundance: NA
v_gene: TRBV7-2
d_gene: TRBD2
CDR3aa: CASSLNAGGLYEQYF
CDR3nt: TGTGCCAGCAGCTTAAACGCGGGGGGTCTGTACGAGCAGTACTTC

j_gene: TRBJ2-1
abundance: NA
v_gene: TRBV10-3
d_gene: TRBD2
CDR3aa: CAISETSELAGSYNEQFF
CDR3nt: TGTGCCATCAGTGAGACCTCAGAACTAGCGGGGTCCTACAATGAGCAGTTCTTC

j_gene: TRBJ2-6
abundance: few
v_gene: TRBV5-4
d_gene: NA
CDR3aa: CASSGAGAPSGANVLTF
CDR3nt: TGTGCCAGCAGCGGGGCAGGGGCTCCCTCTGGGGCCAACGTCCTGACTTTC

j_gene: TRBJ1-1
abundance: NA
v_gene: TRBV2
d_gene: NA
CDR3aa: CASSLQEMNTEAFF
CDR3nt: TGTGCCAGCAGTCTACAGGAGATGAACACTGAAGCTTTCTTT

j_gene: TRBJ1-1
abundance: NA
v_gene: TRBV18
d_gene: NA
CDR3aa: CASSADRFNTEAFF
CDR3nt: TGTGCCAGCTCGGCCGACAGGTTTAACACTGAAGCTTTCTTT